The T cell receptor (beta chain) under discussion was sequenced for a study of shared clonotypes between healthy human individuals. Division of CD4+ cells produced a CD45RA+ naive subset and a CD45RA-negative memory subset. The V end lost 1 base, the J end lost 8 bases, and 11 bases lay between the germline ends. From germline, CDR1 is MGHDK and CDR2 SYGVNS. This CDR3 region has 14 residues. Generated by immunoSEQ multiplex PCR, the TCRdb table keeps only in-frame clones and is missing some. The table shows approximately 980,000 clones, with over 60% occurring only once. This sequence was found in a man between 18 and 35 years old in good health. The V gene is TRBV25-1, the J gene TRBJ1-4, with D unclear. Sequencing was done on a sample of memory CD4+ T cells sorted from blood. This sample's subset: CD45RA-negative fraction. The CDR3 sequence is CASSEFLGAEKLFF. The DNA of the CDR3 is TGTGCCAGCAGTGAATTCCTGGGTGCGGAAAAACTGTTTTTT.